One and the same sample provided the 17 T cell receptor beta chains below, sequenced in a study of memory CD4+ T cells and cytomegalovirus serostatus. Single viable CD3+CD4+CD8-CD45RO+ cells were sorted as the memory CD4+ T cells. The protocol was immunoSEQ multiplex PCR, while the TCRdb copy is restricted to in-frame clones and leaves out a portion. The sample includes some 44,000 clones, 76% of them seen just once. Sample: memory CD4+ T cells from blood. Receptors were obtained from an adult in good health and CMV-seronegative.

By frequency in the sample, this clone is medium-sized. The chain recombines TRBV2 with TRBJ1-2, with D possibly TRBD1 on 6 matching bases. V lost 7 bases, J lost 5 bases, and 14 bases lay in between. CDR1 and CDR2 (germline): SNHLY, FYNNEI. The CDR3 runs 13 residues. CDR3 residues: CASIETGSYGYTF. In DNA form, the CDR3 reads TGTGCCAGCATTGAGACAGGAAGTTATGGCTACACCTTC.

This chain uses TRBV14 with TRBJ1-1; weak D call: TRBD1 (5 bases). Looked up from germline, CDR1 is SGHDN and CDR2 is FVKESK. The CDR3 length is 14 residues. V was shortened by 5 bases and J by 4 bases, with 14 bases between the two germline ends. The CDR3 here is CASSLLGGVTEAFF. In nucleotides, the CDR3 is TGTGCCAGCAGCTTATTGGGGGGGGTCACTGAAGCTTTCTTT.

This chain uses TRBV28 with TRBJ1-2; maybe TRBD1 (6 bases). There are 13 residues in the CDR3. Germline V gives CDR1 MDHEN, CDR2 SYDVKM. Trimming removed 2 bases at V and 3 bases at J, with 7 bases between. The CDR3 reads CASSLQGYYGYTF. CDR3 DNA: TGTGCCAGCAGTTTACAGGGGTACTATGGCTACACCTTC.

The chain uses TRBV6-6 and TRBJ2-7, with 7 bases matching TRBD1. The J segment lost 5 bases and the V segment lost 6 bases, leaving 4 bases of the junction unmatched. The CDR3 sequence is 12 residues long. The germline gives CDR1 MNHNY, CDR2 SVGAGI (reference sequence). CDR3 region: CASSRDSHEQYF. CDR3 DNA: TGTGCCAGCAGCCGGGACAGTCACGAGCAGTACTTC.

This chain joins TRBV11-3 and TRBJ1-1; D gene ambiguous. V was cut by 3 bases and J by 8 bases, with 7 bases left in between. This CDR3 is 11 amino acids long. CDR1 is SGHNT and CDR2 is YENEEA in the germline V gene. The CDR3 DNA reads TGTGCCAGCAGCTTTCGGCAGGAAGCTTTCTTT. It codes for CASSFRQEAFF.

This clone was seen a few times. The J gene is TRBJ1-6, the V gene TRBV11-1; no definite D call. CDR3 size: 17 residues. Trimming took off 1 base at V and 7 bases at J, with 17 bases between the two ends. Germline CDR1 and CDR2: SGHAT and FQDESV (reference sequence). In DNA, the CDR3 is TGTGCCAGCAGCTTAGGAGTCCGGTCAGTAAGCAATTCACCCCTCCACTTT. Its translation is CASSLGVRSVSNSPLHF.

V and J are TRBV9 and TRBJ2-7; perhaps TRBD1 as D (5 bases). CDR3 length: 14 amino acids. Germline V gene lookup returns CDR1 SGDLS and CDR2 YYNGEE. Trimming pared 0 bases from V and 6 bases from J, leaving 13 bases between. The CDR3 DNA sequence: TGTGCCAGCAGCGTAGAGGCAGGGTCAAGCGAGCAGTACTTC. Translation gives CASSVEAGSSEQYF.

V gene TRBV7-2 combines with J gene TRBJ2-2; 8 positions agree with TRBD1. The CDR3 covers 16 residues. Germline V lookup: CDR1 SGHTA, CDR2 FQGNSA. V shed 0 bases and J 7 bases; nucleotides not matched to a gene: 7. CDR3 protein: CASSLAPGQGNGELFF. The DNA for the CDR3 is TGTGCCAGCAGCTTAGCCCCCGGACAGGGCAACGGGGAGCTGTTTTTT.

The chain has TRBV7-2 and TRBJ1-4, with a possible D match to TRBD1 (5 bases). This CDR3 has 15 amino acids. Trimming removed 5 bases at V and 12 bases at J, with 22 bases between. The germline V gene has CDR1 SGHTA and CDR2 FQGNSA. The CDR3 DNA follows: TGTGCCAGCAGCGCTACCGGGACGGAGGGCGAAGAACTGTTTTTT. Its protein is CASSATGTEGEELFF.

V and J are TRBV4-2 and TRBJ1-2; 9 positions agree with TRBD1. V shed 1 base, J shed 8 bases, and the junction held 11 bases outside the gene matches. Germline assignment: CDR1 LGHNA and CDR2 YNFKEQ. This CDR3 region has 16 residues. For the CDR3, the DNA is TGTGCCAGCAGCCAAGTGGGACAGGGAAGTATGTACGGCTACACCTTC. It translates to CASSQVGQGSMYGYTF.

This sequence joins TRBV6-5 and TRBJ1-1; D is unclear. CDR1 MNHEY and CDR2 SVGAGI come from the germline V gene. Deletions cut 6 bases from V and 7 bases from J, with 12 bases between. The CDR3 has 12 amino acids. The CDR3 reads CASSSRGFEAFF. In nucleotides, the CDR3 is TGTGCCAGCAGCTCGCGTGGGTTTGAAGCTTTCTTT.

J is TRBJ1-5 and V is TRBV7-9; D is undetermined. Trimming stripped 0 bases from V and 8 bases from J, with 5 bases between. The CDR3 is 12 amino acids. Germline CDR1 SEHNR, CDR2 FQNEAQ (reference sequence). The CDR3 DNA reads TGTGCCAGCAGCTTAGCTTCGGAGCCCCAGCATTTT. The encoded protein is CASSLASEPQHF.

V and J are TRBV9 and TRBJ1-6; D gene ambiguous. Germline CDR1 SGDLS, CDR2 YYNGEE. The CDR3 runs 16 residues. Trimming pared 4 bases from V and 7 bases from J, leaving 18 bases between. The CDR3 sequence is CASSPRHVPGNSPLHF. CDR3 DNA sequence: TGTGCCAGCAGCCCGAGACACGTACCCGGGAATTCACCCCTCCACTTT.

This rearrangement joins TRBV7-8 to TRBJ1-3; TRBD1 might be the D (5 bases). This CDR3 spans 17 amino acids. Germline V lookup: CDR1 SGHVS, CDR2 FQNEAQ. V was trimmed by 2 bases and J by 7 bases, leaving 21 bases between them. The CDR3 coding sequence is TGTGCCAGCAGCTTATATGTCGTGGGCCAGGGCCGGAACACCATATATTTT. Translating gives CASSLYVVGQGRNTIYF.

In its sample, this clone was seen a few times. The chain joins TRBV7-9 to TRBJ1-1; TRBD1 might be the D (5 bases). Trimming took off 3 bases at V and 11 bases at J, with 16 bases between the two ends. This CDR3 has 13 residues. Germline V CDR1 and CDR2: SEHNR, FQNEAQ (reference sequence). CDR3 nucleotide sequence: TGTGCCAGCAGCTTGGGACCTAAAAACTTGGCTTTCTTT. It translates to CASSLGPKNLAFF. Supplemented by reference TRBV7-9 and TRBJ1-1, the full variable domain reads DTGVSQNPRHKITKRGQNVTFRCDPISEHNRLYWYRQTLGQGPEFLTYFQNEAQLEKSRLLSDRFSAERPKGSFSTLEIQRTEQGDSAMYLCASSLGPKNLAFFGQGTRLTVV.

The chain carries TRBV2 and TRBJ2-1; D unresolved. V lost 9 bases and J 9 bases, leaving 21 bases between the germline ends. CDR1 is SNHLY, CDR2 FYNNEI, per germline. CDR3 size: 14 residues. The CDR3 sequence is CASVYRLLGSEQFF. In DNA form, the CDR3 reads TGTGCCAGTGTATATCGACTTCTTGGTAGTGAGCAGTTCTTC.

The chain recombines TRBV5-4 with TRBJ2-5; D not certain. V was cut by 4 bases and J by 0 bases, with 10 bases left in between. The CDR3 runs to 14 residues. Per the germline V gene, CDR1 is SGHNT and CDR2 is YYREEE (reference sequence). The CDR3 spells CASSRQANQETQYF. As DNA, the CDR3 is TGTGCCAGCAGCCGACAAGCGAACCAAGAGACCCAGTACTTC.